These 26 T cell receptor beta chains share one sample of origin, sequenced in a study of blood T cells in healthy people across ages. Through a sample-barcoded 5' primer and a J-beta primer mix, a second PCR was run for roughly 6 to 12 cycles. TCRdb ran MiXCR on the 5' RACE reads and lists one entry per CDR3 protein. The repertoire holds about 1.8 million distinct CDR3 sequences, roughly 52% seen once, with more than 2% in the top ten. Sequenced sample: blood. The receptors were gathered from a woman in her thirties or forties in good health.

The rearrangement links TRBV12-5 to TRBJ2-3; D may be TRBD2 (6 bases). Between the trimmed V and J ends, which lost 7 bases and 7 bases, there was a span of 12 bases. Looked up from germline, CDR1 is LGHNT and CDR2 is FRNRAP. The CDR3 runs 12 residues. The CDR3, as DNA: TGTGCTAGTGCCCCGGGACTCAATACGCAGTATTTT. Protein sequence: CASAPGLNTQYF.

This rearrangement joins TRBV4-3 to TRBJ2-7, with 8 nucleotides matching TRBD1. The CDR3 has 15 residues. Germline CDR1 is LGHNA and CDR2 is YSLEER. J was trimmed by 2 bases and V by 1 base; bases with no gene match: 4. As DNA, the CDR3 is TGCGCCAGCAGCCAAGCCGACAGGGGCACCTACGAGCAGTACTTC. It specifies CASSQADRGTYEQYF.

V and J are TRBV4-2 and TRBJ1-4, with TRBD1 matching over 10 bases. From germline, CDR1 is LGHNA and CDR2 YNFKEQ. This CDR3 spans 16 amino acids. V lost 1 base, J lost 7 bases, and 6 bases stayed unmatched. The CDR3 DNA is TGTGCCAGCAGCCAAGCCGGGACAGGGGTGGTTGAAAAACTGTTTTTT. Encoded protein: CASSQAGTGVVEKLFF.

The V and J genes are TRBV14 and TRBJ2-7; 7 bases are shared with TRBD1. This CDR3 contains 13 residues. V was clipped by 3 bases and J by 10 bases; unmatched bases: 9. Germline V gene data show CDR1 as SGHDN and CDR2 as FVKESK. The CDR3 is CASSQAQGISQYF. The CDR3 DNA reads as TGTGCCAGCAGCCAGGCACAGGGGATATCCCAGTACTTC.

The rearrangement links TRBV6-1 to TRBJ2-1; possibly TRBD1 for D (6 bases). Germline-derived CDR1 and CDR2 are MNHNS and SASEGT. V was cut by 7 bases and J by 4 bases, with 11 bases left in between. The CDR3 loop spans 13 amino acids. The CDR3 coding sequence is TGTGCCAGCACCCGACAGGAGTACAATGAGCAGTTCTTC. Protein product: CASTRQEYNEQFF.

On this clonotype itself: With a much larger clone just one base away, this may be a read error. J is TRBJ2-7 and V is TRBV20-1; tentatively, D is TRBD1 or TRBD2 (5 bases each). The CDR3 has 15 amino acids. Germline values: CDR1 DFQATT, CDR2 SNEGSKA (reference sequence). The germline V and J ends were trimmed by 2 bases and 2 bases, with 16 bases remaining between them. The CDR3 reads CSARRHGASPYEQYF. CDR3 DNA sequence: TGCAGTGCTAGACGACACGGGGCCAGCCCCTACGAGCAGTACTTC.

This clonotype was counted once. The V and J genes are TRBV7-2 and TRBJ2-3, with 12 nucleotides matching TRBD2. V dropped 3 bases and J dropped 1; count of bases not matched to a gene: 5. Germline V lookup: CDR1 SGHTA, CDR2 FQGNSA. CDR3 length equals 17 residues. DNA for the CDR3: TGTGCCAGCAGCTTCACTAGCGGGGGGTTTCGCACAGATACGCAGTATTTT. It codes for CASSFTSGGFRTDTQYF.

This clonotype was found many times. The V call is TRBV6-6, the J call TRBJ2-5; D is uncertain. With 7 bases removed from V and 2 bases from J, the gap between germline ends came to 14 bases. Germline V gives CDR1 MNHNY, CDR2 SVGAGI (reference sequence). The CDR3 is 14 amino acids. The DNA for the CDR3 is TGTGCCAGCACCCTAATCTCCGGACAAGAGACCCAGTACTTC. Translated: CASTLISGQETQYF.

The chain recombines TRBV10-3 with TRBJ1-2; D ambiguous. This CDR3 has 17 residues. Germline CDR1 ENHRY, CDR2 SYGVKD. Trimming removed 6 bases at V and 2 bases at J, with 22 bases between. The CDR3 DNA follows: TGTGCCATCAGCCCCTCCATTTGGAACAGACCGAACTATGGCTACACCTTC. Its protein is CAISPSIWNRPNYGYTF.

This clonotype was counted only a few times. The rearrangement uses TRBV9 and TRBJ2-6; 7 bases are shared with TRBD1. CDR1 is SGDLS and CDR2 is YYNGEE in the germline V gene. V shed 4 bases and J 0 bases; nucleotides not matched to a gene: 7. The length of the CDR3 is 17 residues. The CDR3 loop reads CASSPMTGSSGANVLTF. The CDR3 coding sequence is TGTGCCAGCAGCCCGATGACAGGGAGCTCTGGGGCCAACGTCCTGACTTTC.

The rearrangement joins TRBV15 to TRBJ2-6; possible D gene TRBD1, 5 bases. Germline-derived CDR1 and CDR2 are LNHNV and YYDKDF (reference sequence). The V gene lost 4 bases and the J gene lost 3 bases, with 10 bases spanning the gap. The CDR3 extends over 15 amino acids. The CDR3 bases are TGTGCCACCAGCAATCAGGGTGATGGGGCCAACGTCCTGACTTTC. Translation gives CATSNQGDGANVLTF.

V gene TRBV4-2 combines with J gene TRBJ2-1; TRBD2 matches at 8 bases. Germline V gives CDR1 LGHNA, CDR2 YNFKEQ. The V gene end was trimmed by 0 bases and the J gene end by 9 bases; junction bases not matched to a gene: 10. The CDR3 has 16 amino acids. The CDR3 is CASSQDPGGGLGEQFF. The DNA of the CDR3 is TGTGCCAGCAGCCAAGATCCGGGGGGGGGGCTTGGTGAGCAGTTCTTC.

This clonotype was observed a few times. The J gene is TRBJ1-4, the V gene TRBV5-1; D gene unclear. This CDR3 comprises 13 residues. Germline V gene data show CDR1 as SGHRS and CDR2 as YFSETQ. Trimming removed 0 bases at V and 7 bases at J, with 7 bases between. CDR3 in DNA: TGCGCCAGCAGCTTGGCCTCGGGTGAAAAACTGTTTTTT. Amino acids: CASSLASGEKLFF.

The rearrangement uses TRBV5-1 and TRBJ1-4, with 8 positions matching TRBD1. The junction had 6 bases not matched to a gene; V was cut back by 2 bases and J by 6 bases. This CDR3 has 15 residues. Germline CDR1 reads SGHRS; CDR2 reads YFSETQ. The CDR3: CASSFQGAHYEKLFF. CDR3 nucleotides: TGCGCCAGCAGCTTTCAGGGGGCACACTATGAAAAACTGTTTTTT.

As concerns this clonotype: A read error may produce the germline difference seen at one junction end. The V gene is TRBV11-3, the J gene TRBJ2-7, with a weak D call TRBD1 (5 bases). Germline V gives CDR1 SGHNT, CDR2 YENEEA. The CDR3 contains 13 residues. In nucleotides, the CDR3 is TGTGCCAGCAGCCCAGGGCCCCTCTACAAGCAGTACTTC. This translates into CASSPGPLYKQYF.

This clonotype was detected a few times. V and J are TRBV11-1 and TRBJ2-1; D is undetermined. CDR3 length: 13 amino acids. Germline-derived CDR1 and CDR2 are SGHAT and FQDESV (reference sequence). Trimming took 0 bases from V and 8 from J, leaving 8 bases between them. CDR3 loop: CASSLALRDEQFF. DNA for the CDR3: TGTGCCAGCAGCTTAGCGCTAAGAGATGAGCAGTTCTTC.

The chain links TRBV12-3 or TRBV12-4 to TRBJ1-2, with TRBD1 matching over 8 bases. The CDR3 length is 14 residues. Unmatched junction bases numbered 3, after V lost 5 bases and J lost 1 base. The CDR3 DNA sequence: TGTGCCAGCAGTCCCAGGGGGCGTAACTATGGCTACACCTTC. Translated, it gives CASSPRGRNYGYTF.

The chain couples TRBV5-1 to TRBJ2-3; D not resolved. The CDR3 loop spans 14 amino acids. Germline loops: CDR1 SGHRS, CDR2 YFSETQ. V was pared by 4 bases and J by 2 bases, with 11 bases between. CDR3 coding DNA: TGCGCCAGCAGCCTGGAGAGAATCACAGATACGCAGTATTTT. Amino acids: CASSLERITDTQYF.

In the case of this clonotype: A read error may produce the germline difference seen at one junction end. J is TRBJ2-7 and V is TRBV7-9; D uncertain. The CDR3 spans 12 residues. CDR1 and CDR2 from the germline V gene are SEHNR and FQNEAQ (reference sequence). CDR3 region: CASSNNFYEQHF. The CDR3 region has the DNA TGTGCCAGCAGCAACAACTTCTACGAGCAGCACTTC.

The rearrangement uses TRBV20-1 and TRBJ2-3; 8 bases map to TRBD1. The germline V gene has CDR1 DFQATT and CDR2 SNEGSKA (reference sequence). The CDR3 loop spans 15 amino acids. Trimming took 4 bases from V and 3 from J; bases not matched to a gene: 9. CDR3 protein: CSANLRQGLTDTQYF. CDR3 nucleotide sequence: TGCAGTGCTAACTTACGACAGGGGCTGACAGATACGCAGTATTTT.

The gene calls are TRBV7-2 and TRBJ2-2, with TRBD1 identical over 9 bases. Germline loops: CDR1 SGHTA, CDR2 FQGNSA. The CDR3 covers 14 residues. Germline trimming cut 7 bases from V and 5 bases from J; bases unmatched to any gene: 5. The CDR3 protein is CASNPDRGTGELFF. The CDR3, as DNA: TGTGCCAGCAACCCGGACAGGGGTACCGGGGAGCTGTTTTTT.

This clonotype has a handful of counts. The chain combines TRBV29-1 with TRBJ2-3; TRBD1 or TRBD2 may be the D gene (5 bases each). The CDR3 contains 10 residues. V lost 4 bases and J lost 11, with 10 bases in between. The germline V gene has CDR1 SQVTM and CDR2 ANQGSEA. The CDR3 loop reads CSVVQGEQYF. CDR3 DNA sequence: TGCAGCGTTGTCCAGGGAGAGCAGTATTTT.

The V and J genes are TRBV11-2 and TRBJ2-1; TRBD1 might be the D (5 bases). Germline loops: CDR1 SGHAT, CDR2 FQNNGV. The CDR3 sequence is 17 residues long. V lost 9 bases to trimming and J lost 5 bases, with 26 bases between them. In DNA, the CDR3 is TGTGCCAGTGGTTCTTATTTGGCGGCAGGGCTGAACAATGAGCAGTTCTTC. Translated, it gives CASGSYLAAGLNNEQFF.

The CDR3 sequence: CASSFGAGGTETQYF. DNA for the CDR3: TGTGCCAGCAGCTTTGGAGCGGGGGGCACGGAGACCCAGTACTTC. V gene TRBV11-2 combines with J gene TRBJ2-7; TRBD2 aligns across 9 bases. The J call is uncertain, as TRBJ2-5 better fits the DNA end. The germline CDR1 and CDR2 sequences are SGHAT and FQNNGV. The CDR3 is made up of 15 amino acids.

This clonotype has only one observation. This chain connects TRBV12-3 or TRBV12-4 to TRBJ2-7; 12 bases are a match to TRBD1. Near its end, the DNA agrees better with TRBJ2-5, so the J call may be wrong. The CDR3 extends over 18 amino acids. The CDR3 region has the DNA TGTGCCAGCAGTCTGTATCTCCCGGGGACAGGGGGCATCGAGACCCAGTACTTC. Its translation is CASSLYLPGTGGIETQYF.

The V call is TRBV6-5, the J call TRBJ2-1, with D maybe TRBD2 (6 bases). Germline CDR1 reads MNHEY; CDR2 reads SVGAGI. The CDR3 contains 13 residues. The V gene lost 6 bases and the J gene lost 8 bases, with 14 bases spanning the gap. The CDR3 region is CASRGTPAYEQFF. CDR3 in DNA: TGTGCCAGCAGGGGGACTCCCGCCTATGAGCAGTTCTTC.